The TCR beta chain described here comes from a study of shared clonotypes between healthy human individuals. Trimming removed 1 base from V and 6 bases from J; junction bases left unmatched: 5. The CDR3 consists of 15 residues. The V gene's germline CDR1 is MGHRA and CDR2 YSYEKL. A single count supports this clone. The assay was carried out at the deep level. Data came from immunoSEQ multiplex PCR; TCRdb stores just in-frame clones and leaves some out. The repertoire includes around 2.1 million clones, 90% to 97% of them detected once, and about 0.13% sits in the top ten. Sequenced material: naive CD4+ T cells sorted from blood. Subset specified: CD45RA+ positively selected. The V and J genes are TRBV4-1 and TRBJ2-4; 8 bases match TRBD1. The TCR comes from a man aged 18 to 30 in good health. CDR3 in DNA: TGCGCCAGCAGCCAAGGGCAGGGGGCTCCAAACATTCAGTACTTC. Residues: CASSQGQGAPNIQYF.